The clone carrying this T cell receptor (beta chain) was seen just once. TCRdb's table, derived via immunoSEQ multiplex PCR, lists solely in-frame clones and lacks some. The table shows about 280,000 clones, with over 75% occurring only once. This sample is part of a study of blood T cell repertoires in COVID-19. The V end was cut by 0 bases, the J end by 0 bases, with 8 bases between. The germline V gene encodes CDR1 SQVTM and CDR2 ANQGSEA. The CDR3 is 14 amino acids. The clonotype comes from a woman aged 70-85 years with acute or convalescent COVID-19. Input material: peripheral blood. V usage is TRBV29-1 and J usage is TRBJ1-2; D is undetermined. This chain's CDR3 is CSVEDLAANYGYTF. The CDR3 DNA follows: TGCAGCGTTGAAGATCTGGCAGCTAACTATGGCTACACCTTC. Drawing the rest from reference TRBV29-1 and TRBJ1-2, the complete variable domain is SAVISQKPSRDICQRGTSLTIQCQVDSQVTMMFWYRQQPGQSLTLIATANQGSEATYESGFVIDKFPISRPNLTFSTLTVSNMSPEDSSIYLCSVEDLAANYGYTFGSGTRLTVV.